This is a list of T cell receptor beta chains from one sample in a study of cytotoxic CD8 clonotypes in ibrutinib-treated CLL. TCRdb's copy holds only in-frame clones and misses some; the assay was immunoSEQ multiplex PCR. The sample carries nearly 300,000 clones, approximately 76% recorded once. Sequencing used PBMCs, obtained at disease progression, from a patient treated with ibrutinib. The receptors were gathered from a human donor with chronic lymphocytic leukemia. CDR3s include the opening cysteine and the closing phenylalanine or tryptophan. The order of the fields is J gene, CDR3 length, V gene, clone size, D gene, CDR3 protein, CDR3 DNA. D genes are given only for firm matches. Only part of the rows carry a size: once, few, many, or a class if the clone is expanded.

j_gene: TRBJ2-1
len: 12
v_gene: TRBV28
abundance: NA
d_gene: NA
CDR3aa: CGSWGEYNEQFF
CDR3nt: TGTGGATCGTGGGGGGAGTACAATGAGCAGTTCTTC

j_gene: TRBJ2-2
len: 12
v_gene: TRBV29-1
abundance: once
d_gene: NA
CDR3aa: CSVKGYTGELFF
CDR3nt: TGCAGCGTTAAGGGTTACACCGGGGAGCTGTTTTTT

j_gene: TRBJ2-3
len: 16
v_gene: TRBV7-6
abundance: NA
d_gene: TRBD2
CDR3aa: CASSLASGGDTDTQYF
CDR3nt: TGTGCCAGCAGCTTAGCTAGCGGGGGGGACACAGATACGCAGTATTTT

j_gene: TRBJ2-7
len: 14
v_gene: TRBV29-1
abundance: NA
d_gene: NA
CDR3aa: CSVETVTSSYEQYF
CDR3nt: TGCAGCGTCGAGACGGTAACTAGCTCCTACGAGCAGTACTTC

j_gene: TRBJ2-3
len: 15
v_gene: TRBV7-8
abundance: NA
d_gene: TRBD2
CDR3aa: CASSLDGLGADTQYF
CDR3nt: TGTGCCAGCAGCTTAGACGGACTAGGCGCAGATACGCAGTATTTT

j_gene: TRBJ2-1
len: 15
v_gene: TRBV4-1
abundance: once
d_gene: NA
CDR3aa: CASSHPGTHPNEQFF
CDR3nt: TGCGCCAGCAGCCACCCCGGGACCCATCCCAATGAGCAGTTCTTC

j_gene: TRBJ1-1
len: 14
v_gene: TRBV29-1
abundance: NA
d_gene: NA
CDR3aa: CSVRRGTTGTEAFF
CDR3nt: TGCAGCGTTAGGAGGGGAACTACGGGCACTGAAGCTTTCTTT

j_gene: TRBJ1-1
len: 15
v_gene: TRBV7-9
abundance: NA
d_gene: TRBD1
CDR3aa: CASSPRQGAGTEAFF
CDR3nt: TGTGCCAGCAGCCCAAGACAGGGGGCTGGGACTGAAGCTTTCTTT

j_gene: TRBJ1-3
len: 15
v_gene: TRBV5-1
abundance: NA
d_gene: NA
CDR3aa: CASSPLQSSGNTIYF
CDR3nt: TGCGCCAGCAGCCCGCTACAGAGCTCTGGAAACACCATATATTTT

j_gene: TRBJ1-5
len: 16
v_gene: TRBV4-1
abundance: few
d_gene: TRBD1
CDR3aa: CASSPTRQGVSPPQHF
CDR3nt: TGCGCCAGCAGCCCAACCAGACAGGGGGTCTCTCCACCCCAGCATTTT

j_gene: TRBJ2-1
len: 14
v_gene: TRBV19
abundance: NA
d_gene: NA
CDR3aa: CASKRGSSYNEQFF
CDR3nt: TGTGCCAGTAAAAGGGGAAGTTCCTACAATGAGCAGTTCTTC

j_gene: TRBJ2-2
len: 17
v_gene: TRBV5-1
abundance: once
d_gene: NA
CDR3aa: CASSLFFRVQNTGELFF
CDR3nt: TGCGCCAGCAGCTTGTTCTTCCGGGTGCAGAACACCGGGGAGCTGTTTTTT

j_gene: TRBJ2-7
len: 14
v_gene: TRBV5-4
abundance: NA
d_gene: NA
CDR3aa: CASSLGRASYEQYF
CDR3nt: TGTGCCAGCAGCTTGGGACGGGCCTCCTACGAGCAGTACTTC

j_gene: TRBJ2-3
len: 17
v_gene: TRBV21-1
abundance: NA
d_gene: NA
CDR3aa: CASILRGLAGGVDTQYF
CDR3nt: TGTGCCAGCATCCTTAGGGGACTAGCGGGAGGGGTAGATACGCAGTATTTT

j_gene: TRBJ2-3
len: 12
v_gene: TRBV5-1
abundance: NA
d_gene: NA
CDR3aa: CASYHFRETQYF
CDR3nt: TGCGCCAGCTATCACTTTAGGGAGACGCAGTATTTT

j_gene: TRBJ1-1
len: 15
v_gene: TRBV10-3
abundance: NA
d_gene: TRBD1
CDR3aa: CAIRVTGNGNTEAFF
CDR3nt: TGTGCCATACGCGTGACAGGGAACGGGAACACTGAAGCTTTCTTT

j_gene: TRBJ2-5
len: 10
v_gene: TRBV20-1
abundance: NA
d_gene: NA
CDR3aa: CSPGHVTQYF
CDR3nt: TGCAGTCCCGGGCATGTGACCCAGTACTTC

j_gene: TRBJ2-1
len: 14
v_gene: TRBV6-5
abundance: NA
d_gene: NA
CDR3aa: CASRRDFSYNEQFF
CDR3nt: TGTGCCAGCAGGCGGGACTTCTCCTACAATGAGCAGTTCTTC

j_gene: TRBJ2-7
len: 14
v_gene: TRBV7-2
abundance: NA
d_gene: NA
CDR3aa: CASSLTGSSYEQYF
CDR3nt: TGTGCCAGCAGCCTGACAGGTAGCTCCTACGAGCAGTACTTC

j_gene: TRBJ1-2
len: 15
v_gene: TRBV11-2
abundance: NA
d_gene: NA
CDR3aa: CASSLDDWTEYGYTF
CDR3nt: TGTGCCAGCAGCTTAGATGACTGGACGGAGTATGGCTACACCTTC

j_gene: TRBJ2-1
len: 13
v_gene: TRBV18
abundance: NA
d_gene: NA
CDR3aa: CASSLIAENEQFF
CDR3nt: TGTGCCAGCTCACTTATAGCGGAAAATGAGCAGTTCTTC

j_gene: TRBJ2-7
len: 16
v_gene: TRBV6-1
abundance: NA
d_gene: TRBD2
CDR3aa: CASSEGLSGGSYEQYF
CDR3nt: TGTGCCAGCAGTGAGGGGTTGTCGGGCGGGAGCTACGAGCAGTACTTC

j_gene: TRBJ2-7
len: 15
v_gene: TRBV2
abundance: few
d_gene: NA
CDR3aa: CASSEFGGPGYEQYF
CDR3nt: TGTGCCAGCAGTGAATTCGGAGGGCCTGGATACGAGCAGTACTTC

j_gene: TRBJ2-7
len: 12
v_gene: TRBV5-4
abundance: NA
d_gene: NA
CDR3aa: CASQGNSYEQYF
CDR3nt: TGTGCCAGCCAGGGGAACTCCTACGAGCAGTACTTC

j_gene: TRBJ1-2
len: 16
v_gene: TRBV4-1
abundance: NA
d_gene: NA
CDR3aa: CASSQDRGRTNYGYTF
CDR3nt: TGCGCCAGCAGCCAAGACCGGGGGCGAACGAACTATGGCTACACCTTC

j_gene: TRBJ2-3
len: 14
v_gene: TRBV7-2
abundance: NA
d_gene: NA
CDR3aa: CASSLYVSVDTQYF
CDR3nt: TGTGCCAGCAGCTTATATGTTTCCGTGGATACGCAGTATTTT

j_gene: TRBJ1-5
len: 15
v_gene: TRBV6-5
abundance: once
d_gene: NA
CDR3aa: CASSQDGLSGQPQHF
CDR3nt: TGTGCCAGCAGCCAGGACGGACTATCCGGGCAGCCCCAGCATTTT

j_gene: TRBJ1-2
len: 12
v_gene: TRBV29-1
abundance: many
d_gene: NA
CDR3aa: CSVLRWSYGYTF
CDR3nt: TGCAGCGTTCTTCGTTGGAGCTATGGCTACACCTTC

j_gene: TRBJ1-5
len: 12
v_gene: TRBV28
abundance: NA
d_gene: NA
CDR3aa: CASSPSGQPQHF
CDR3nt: TGTGCCAGCAGCCCGTCAGGACAGCCCCAGCATTTT

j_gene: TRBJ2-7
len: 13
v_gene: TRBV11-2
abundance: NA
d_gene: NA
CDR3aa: CASSNSPYYEQYF
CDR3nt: TGTGCCAGCAGTAACTCCCCCTACTACGAGCAGTACTTC

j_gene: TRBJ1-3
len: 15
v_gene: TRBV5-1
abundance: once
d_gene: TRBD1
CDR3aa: CASSKDRAAGNTIYF
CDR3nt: TGCGCCAGCAGCAAGGACAGGGCGGCTGGAAACACCATATATTTT

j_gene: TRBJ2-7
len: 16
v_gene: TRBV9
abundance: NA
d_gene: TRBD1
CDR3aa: CASSPTGGYVAYEQYF
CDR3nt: TGTGCCAGCAGCCCTACAGGGGGGTACGTTGCCTACGAGCAGTACTTC

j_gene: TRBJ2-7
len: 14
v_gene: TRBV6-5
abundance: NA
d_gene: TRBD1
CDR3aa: CASRPGQGSYEQYF
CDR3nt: TGTGCCAGCAGACCGGGACAGGGAAGCTACGAGCAGTACTTC

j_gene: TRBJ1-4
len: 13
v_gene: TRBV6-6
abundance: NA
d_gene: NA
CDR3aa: CASSRQVNEKLFF
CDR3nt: TGTGCCAGCAGTCGACAGGTTAATGAAAAACTGTTTTTT

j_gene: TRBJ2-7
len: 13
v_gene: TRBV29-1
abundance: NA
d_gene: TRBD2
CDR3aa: CSVMGGELWEQYF
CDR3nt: TGCAGCGTCATGGGGGGGGAGCTCTGGGAGCAGTACTTC

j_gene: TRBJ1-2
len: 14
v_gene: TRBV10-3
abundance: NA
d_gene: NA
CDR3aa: CAISDLGTNYGYTF
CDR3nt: TGTGCCATCAGTGATTTAGGGACCAACTATGGCTACACCTTC

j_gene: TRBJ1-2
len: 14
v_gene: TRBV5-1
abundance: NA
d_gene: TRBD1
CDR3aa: CASSMGQGGLGYTF
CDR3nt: TGCGCCAGCAGCATGGGACAGGGAGGGCTCGGCTACACCTTC

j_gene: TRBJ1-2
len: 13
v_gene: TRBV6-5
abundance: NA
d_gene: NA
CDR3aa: CASSYRRGSGYTF
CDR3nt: TGTGCCAGCAGTTACAGGAGGGGCTCTGGCTACACCTTC

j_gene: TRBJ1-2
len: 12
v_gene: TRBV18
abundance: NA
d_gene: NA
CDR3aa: CASSQGNYGYTF
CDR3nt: TGTGCCAGCTCACAGGGTAACTATGGCTACACCTTC

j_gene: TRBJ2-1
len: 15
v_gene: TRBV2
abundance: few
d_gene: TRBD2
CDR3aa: CASSESGMPYNEQFF
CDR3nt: TGTGCCAGCAGTGAAAGCGGGATGCCCTACAATGAGCAGTTCTTC

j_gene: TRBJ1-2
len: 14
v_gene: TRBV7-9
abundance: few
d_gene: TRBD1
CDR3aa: CASSLTGTDYGYTF
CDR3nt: TGTGCCAGCAGCTTGACCGGGACAGACTATGGCTACACCTTC

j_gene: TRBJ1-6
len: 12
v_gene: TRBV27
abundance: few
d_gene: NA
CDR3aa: CASSSGYSPLHF
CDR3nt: TGTGCCAGCAGTTCAGGGTATTCACCCCTCCACTTT

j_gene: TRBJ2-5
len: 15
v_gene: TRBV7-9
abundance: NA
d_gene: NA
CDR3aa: CASSLAVGQQETQYF
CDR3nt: TGTGCCAGCAGCTTAGCGGTCGGACAGCAAGAGACCCAGTACTTC

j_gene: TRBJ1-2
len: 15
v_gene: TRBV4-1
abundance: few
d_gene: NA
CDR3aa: CASSAGGGQGSGYTF
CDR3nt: TGCGCCAGCAGCGCGGGCGGGGGGCAGGGGAGTGGCTACACCTTC

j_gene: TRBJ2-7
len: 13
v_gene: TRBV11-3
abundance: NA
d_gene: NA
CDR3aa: CASSLGGSYEQYF
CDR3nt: TGTGCCAGCAGCTTAGGGGGGTCTTACGAGCAGTACTTC

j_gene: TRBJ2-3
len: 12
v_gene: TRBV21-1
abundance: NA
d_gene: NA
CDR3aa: CASSKVPDTQYF
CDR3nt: TGTGCCAGCAGCAAAGTTCCGGATACGCAGTATTTT

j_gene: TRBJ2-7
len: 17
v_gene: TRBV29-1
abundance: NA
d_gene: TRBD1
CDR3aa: CSVVRIQGTGGINEQYF
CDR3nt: TGCAGCGTTGTTCGTATCCAAGGGACAGGGGGCATCAACGAGCAGTACTTC

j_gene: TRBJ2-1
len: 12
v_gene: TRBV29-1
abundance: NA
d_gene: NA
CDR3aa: CSQGYSYNEQFF
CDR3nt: TGCAGCCAGGGGTACTCCTACAATGAGCAGTTCTTC